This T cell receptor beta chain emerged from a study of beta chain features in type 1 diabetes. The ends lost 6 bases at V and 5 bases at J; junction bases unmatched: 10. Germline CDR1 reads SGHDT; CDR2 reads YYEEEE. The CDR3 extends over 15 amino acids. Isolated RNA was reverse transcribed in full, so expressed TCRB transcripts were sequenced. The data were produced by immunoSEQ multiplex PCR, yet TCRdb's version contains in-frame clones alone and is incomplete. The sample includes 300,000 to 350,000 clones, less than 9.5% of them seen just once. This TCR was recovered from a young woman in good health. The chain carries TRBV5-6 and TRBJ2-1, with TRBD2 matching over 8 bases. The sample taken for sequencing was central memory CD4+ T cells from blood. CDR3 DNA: TGTGCCAGCACCTCCGGGGGACTAGTCGACAATGAGCAGTTCTTC. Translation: CASTSGGLVDNEQFF.